This TCR beta chain was recorded in a study of blood T cell repertoires in COVID-19. Germline CDR1 is SGHRS and CDR2 is YFSETQ. The CDR3 covers 15 residues. With 4 bases clipped from V and 8 bases from J, the junction kept 11 bases outside the gene matches. Using immunoSEQ multiplex PCR, the repertoire was profiled, and TCRdb retains in-frame clones only, with some absent. The sample holds fewer than 500,000 clones, 87% seen once. The age range of participants was about 18 to 95 years, with residence in about two dozen US areas. The chain carries TRBV5-1 and TRBJ1-2; 10 bases fit TRBD1. The sample comprised PBMCs or T cells enriched from blood (not recorded which). This clonotype was obtained from a woman aged 18-35 years with acute COVID-19. The CDR3 is CASSPSSDRGSGYTF. The CDR3 bases are TGCGCCAGCAGCCCGTCTTCGGACAGGGGGAGCGGCTACACCTTC.